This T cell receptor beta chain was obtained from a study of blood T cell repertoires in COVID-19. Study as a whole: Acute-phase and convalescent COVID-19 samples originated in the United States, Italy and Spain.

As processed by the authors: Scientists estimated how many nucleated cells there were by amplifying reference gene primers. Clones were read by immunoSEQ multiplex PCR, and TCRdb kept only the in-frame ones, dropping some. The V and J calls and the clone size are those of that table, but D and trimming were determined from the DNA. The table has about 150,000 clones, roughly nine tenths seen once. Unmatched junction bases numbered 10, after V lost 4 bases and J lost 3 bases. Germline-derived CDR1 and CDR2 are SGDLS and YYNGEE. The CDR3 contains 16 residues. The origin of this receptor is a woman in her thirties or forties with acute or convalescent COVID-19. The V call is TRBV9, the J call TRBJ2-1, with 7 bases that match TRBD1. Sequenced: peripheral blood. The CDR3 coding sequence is TGTGCCAGCAGCTCAAGGGGGACAGAAGTCTACAATGAGCAGTTCTTC. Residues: CASSSRGTEVYNEQFF.